Shown below are 17 T cell receptor beta chains from a single sample sequenced in a study of T-cell reconstitution after alpha-beta-depleted transplantation in children. A library of TCRbeta sequences, prepared with unique molecular identifiers, was generated. TCRdb passed the PCR reads through MiXCR, listing each CDR3 protein once. The sample lists about 98,000 distinct CDR3 sequences, less than 25% occurring once. Sequenced here: PBMCs, sampled before TCRalphabeta/CD19-depleted stem cell transplant. The receptors were gathered from a boy aged 2 to 9 with acute lymphoblastic leukemia, due to receive a stem cell transplant.

Only a few counts were recorded for this clonotype. The gene calls are TRBV5-1 and TRBJ1-1; TRBD1 matches at 7 bases. CDR3 length equals 14 residues. Germline assignment: CDR1 SGHRS and CDR2 YFSETQ. Trimming at V came to 2 bases and at J to 5 bases, leaving 6 bases not matched to a gene. CDR3 amino acids: CASSFKTGLTEAFF. As DNA, the CDR3 is TGCGCCAGCAGCTTTAAGACAGGGCTGACTGAAGCTTTCTTT.

The chain couples TRBV9 to TRBJ2-5; D may be TRBD1 or TRBD2 (6 bases each). CDR3 length: 21 residues. Trimming took 4 bases from V and 0 from J, leaving 31 bases between them. Germline values: CDR1 SGDLS, CDR2 YYNGEE. The CDR3 protein is CASSRDIGVVAEGGYQETQYF. In DNA form, the CDR3 reads TGTGCCAGCAGCCGCGACATCGGGGTGGTAGCGGAGGGGGGCTACCAAGAGACCCAGTACTTC.

The rearrangement joins TRBV29-1 to TRBJ2-7; D remains ambiguous. Trimming stripped 3 bases from V and 1 base from J, with 10 bases between. Per the germline V gene, CDR1 is SQVTM and CDR2 is ANQGSEA. There are 13 residues in the CDR3. CDR3 in DNA: TGCAGCGTTGAGTTGGGCAGGTCCTACGAGCAGTACTTC. Its translation: CSVELGRSYEQYF.

V gene TRBV7-9 combines with J gene TRBJ2-3; TRBD2 might be the D (6 bases). Germline V gene lookup returns CDR1 SEHNR and CDR2 FQNEAQ (reference sequence). The CDR3 extends over 16 amino acids. V was trimmed by 4 bases and J by 2 bases, leaving 16 bases between them. The CDR3 loop reads CASSSGGGGYTDTQYF. DNA for the CDR3: TGTGCCAGCAGCTCGGGTGGGGGAGGCTACACAGATACGCAGTATTTT.

This clonotype was detected a few times. The rearrangement joins TRBV28 to TRBJ2-6; 9 bases match TRBD1. Trimming took 7 bases from V and 0 from J; bases not matched to a gene: 7. CDR1 and CDR2 from the germline V gene are MDHEN and SYDVKM. CDR3 size: 17 residues. The CDR3 protein is CASTRTGADSGANVLTF. DNA for the CDR3: TGTGCCAGCACCCGGACAGGGGCCGACTCTGGGGCCAACGTCCTGACTTTC.

The chain uses TRBV7-9 and TRBJ2-1, with TRBD2 matching over 7 bases. This CDR3 is 15 amino acids long. Germline V gene lookup returns CDR1 SEHNR and CDR2 FQNEAQ (reference sequence). The ends lost 5 bases at V and 6 bases at J; junction bases unmatched: 10. The chain's CDR3 is CASSPSEASGNEQFF. Here the CDR3 DNA reads TGTGCCAGCAGCCCCTCAGAGGCTAGCGGCAATGAGCAGTTCTTC. Full variable domain (missing parts from reference TRBV7-9 and TRBJ2-1): DTGVSQNPRHKITKRGQNVTFRCDPISEHNRLYWYRQTLGQGPEFLTYFQNEAQLEKSRLLSDRFSAERPKGSFSTLEIQRTEQGDSAMYLCASSPSEASGNEQFFGPGTRLTVL.

This clonotype has only a few counts. This chain connects TRBV28 to TRBJ1-3, with 9 bases aligning to TRBD1. The germline V gene has CDR1 MDHEN and CDR2 SYDVKM. This CDR3 has 15 amino acids. The trim removed 5 bases at V and 4 bases at J, leaving 6 bases unmatched. CDR3 coding DNA: TGTGCCAGCAGTATCGGGACAGGGATCGGAAACACCATATATTTT. This gives the protein CASSIGTGIGNTIYF.

This clonotype was counted between two and nine times. This chain connects TRBV5-5 to TRBJ2-2; D gene uncertain. Between the trimmed V and J ends, which lost 4 bases and 6 bases, there was a span of 13 bases. Germline V gives CDR1 SGHKS, CDR2 YYEKEE (reference sequence). The CDR3 length is 14 residues. The CDR3 region is CASSQLNRAGELFF. CDR3 DNA: TGTGCCAGCAGCCAATTAAATAGAGCCGGGGAGCTGTTTTTT.

The chain carries TRBV12-3 or TRBV12-4 and TRBJ2-1, with 8 positions matching TRBD2. This CDR3 comprises 15 residues. Trimming cost V 7 bases and J 0 bases; bases outside gene matches: 5. CDR3 sequence (DNA): TGTGCCAGCACCTCCGGGACTAGCTCCTACAATGAGCAGTTCTTC. Residues: CASTSGTSSYNEQFF.

This chain joins TRBV7-2 and TRBJ2-1; possibly TRBD1 for D (5 bases). The germline V and J ends were trimmed by 5 bases and 9 bases, with 14 bases remaining between them. CDR3 size: 13 residues. Germline V lookup: CDR1 SGHTA, CDR2 FQGNSA. The CDR3: CASSLGRGIEQFF. CDR3 sequence (DNA): TGTGCCAGCAGCCTAGGTAGGGGAATTGAGCAGTTCTTC.

V is TRBV6-6 and J is TRBJ2-1; the match to TRBD2 covers 11 bases. With V trimmed by 11 bases and J by 8 bases, 8 bases remained unmatched. The germline V gene encodes CDR1 MNHNY and CDR2 SVGAGI (reference sequence). CDR3 length: 13 residues. CDR3 sequence: CAGGLAEGHEQFF. CDR3 bases: TGTGCCGGGGGACTAGCGGAGGGGCATGAGCAGTTCTTC.

The sample holds a few counts of this clonotype. This sequence joins TRBV7-2 and TRBJ2-7; 7 positions match TRBD2. Germline CDR1 reads SGHTA; CDR2 reads FQGNSA. The length of the CDR3 is 13 residues. Trimming at V came to 4 bases and at J to 2 bases, leaving 2 bases not matched to a gene. The CDR3 nucleotides read TGTGCCAGCAGCTCTGGACTAGCCTACGAGCAGTACTTC. Its translation is CASSSGLAYEQYF.

In this sample, this clonotype turned up a few times. This sequence joins TRBV28 and TRBJ2-7; maybe TRBD2 (5 bases). Germline V gene data show CDR1 as MDHEN and CDR2 as SYDVKM. The CDR3 is made up of 13 amino acids. V was pared by 4 bases and J by 3 bases, with 10 bases between. CDR3 in DNA: TGTGCCAGCAGTTCCCGGGGATTCTACGAGCAGTACTTC. It yields the protein CASSSRGFYEQYF.

This clonotype was counted a few times. The rearrangement uses TRBV6-1 and TRBJ2-2, with TRBD2 identical over 10 bases. Germline CDR1 is MNHNS and CDR2 is SASEGT. The CDR3 sequence is 16 residues long. After removal of 6 bases from V and 1 base from J, the junction contained 5 bases not matched to a gene. The DNA of the CDR3 is TGTGCCAGCAGCTTTAGCGGGAGGCGGAACACCGGGGAGCTGTTTTTT. It encodes CASSFSGRRNTGELFF.

There are a few counts of this clonotype. CDR3 sequence (DNA): TGCAGTGCTAGAGACCCCCGGGGCTCGAACGGGAAGGAAAAACTGTTTTTT. This translates into CSARDPRGSNGKEKLFF. This chain connects TRBV20-1 to TRBJ1-4, with D perhaps matching TRBD1 (5 bases). Germline lookup yields CDR1 DFQATT and CDR2 SNEGSKA (reference sequence). V was trimmed by 0 bases and J by 8 bases, leaving 22 bases between them. CDR3 size: 17 residues.

This clonotype has more than one count but fewer than ten. The rearrangement uses TRBV7-9 and TRBJ2-3; D is ambiguous. V lost 6 bases and J lost 3, with 13 bases in between. CDR3 length: 14 amino acids. In germline, CDR1 is SEHNR, CDR2 FQNEAQ (reference sequence). CDR3 loop: CASRPSAETDTQYF. DNA of the CDR3: TGTGCCAGCAGGCCGTCGGCTGAAACAGATACGCAGTATTTT.

This clonotype came up once. Compared with germline, one end of the junction differs, possibly owing to a read error. The chain is built from TRBV7-9 and TRBJ2-1, with D unclear. The germline V gene has CDR1 SEHNR and CDR2 FQNEAQ (reference sequence). The CDR3 has 13 residues. The CDR3 sequence is CDSSPGPYNEQFF. The CDR3 bases are TGTGACAGCAGCCCCGGGCCCTACAATGAGCAGTTCTTC.